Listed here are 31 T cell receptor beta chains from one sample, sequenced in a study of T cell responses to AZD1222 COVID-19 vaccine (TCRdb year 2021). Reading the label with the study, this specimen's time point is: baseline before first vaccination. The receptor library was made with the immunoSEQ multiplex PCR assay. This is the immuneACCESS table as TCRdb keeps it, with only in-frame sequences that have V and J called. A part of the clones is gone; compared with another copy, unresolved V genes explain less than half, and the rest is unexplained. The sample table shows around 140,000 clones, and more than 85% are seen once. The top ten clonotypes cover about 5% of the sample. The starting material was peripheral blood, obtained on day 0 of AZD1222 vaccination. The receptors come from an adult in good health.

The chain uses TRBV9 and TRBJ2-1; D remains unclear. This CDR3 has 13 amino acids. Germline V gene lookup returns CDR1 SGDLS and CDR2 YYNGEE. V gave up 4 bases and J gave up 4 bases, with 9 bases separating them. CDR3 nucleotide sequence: TGTGCCAGCAGCCACACGACTTACAATGAGCAGTTCTTC. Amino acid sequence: CASSHTTYNEQFF.

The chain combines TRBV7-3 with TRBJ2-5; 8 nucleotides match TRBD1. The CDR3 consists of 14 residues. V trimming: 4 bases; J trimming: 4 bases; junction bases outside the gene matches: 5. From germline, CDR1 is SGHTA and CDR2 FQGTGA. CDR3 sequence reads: CASSSSGTGETQYF. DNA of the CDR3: TGTGCCAGCAGCTCCTCCGGGACAGGAGAGACCCAGTACTTC.

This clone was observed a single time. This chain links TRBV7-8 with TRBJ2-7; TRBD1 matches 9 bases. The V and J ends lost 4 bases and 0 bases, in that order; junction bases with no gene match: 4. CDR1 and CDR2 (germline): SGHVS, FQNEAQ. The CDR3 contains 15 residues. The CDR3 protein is CASSWRTGVSYEQYF. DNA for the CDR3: TGTGCCAGCAGCTGGAGGACAGGGGTCTCCTACGAGCAGTACTTC.

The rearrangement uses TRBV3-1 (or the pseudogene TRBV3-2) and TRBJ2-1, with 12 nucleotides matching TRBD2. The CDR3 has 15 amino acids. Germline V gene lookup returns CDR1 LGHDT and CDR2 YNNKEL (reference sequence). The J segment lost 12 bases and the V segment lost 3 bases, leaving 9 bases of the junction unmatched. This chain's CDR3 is CASSHSTGTSGWQFF. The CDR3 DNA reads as TGTGCCAGCAGCCACTCGACCGGGACTAGCGGGTGGCAGTTCTTC.

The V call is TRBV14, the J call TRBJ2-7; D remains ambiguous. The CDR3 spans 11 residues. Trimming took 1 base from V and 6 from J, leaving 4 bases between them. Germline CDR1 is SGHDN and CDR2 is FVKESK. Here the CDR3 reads CASSQASEQYF. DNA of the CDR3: TGTGCCAGCAGCCAAGCTTCCGAGCAGTACTTC. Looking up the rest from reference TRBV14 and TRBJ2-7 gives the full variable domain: EAGVTQFPSHSVIEKGQTVTLRCDPISGHDNLYWYRRVMGKEIKFLLHFVKESKQDESGMPNNRFLAERTGGTYSTLKVQPAELEDSGVYFCASSQASEQYFGPGTRLTVT.

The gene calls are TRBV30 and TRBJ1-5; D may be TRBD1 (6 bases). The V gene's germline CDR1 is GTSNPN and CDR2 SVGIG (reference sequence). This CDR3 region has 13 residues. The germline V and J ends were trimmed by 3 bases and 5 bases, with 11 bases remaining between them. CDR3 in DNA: TGTGCCTGGAGCCACAGGGAGGATCAGCCCCAGCATTTT. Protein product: CAWSHREDQPQHF.

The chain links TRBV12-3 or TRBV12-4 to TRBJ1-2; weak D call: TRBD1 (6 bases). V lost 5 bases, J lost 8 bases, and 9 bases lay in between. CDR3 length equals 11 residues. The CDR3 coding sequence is TGTGCCAGCAGTCTCAGGGGAGGCTACACCTTC. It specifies CASSLRGGYTF.

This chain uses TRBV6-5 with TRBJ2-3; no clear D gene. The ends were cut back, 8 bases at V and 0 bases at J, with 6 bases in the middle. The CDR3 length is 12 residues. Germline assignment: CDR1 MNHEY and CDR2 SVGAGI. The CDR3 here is CASLMSTDTQYF. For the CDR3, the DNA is TGTGCCAGCCTAATGAGCACAGATACGCAGTATTTT.

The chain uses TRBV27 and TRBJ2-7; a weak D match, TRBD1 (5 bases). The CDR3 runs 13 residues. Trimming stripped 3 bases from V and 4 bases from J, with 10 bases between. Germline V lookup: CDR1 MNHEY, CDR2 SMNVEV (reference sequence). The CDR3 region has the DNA TGTGCCAGCAGTTTCGTTTCAGGGTACGAGCAGTACTTC. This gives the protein CASSFVSGYEQYF.

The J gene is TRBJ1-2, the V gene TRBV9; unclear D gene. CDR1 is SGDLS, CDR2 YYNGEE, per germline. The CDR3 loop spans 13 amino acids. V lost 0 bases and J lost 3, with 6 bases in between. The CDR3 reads CASSVGWDYGYTF. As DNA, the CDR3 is TGTGCCAGCAGCGTAGGGTGGGACTATGGCTACACCTTC.

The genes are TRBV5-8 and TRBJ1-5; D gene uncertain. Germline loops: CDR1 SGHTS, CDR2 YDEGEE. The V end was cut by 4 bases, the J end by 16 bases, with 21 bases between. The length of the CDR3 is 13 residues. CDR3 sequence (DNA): TGTGCCAGCAGCCCGTTAAACGCCCCGTTGAGTCATTTT. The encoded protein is CASSPLNAPLSHF.

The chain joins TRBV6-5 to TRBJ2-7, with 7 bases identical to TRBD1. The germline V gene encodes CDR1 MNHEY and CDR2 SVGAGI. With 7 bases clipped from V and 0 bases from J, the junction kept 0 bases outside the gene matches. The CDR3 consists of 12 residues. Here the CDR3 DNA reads TGTGCCAGCAACAGGGGCTCCTACGAGCAGTACTTC. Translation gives CASNRGSYEQYF.

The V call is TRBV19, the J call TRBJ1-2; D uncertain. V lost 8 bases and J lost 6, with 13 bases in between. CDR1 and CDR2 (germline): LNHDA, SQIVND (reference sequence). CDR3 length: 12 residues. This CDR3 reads CASRQTPDGYTF. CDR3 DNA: TGTGCCAGTCGTCAGACCCCCGATGGCTACACCTTC.

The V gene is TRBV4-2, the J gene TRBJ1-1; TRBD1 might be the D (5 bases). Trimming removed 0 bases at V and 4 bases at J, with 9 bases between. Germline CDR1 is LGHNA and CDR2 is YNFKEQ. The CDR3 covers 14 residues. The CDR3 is CASSQEGGTTEAFF. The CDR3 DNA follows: TGTGCCAGCAGCCAAGAAGGAGGGACCACTGAAGCTTTCTTT.

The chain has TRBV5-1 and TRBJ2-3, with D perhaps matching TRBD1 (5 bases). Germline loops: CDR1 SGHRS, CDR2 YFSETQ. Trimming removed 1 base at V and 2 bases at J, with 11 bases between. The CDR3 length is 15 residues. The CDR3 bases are TGCGCCAGCAGCTTGAGGGGTCTTGCCACAGATACGCAGTATTTT. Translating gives CASSLRGLATDTQYF.

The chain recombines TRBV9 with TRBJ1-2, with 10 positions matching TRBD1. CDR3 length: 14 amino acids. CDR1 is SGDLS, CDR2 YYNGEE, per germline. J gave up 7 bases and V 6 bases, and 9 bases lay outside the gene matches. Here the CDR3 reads CASTGTGARGGYTF. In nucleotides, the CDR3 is TGTGCCAGCACCGGGACAGGGGCCCGGGGTGGCTACACCTTC.

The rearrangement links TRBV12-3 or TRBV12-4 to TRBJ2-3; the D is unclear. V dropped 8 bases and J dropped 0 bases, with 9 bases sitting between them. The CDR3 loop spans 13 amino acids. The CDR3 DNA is TGTGCCAGCCGGAGACGGAGCACAGATACGCAGTATTTT. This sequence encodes CASRRRSTDTQYF.

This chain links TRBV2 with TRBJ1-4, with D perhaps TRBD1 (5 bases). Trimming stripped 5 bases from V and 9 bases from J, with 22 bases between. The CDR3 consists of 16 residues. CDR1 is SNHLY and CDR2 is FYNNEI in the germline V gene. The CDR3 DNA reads TGTGCCAGCAGTCTTGAACCCAGGACAAGGGCTCAAAAACTGTTTTTT. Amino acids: CASSLEPRTRAQKLFF.

CDR3 residues: CASSESGRRTYNEQFF. The CDR3, as DNA: TGTGCCAGCAGTGAATCTGGGAGGAGAACTTACAATGAGCAGTTCTTC. J is TRBJ2-1 and V is TRBV25-1; weak D call: TRBD2 (6 bases). This CDR3 region has 16 residues. V was pared by 1 base and J by 4 bases, with 14 bases between. Germline-derived CDR1 and CDR2 are MGHDK and SYGVNS.

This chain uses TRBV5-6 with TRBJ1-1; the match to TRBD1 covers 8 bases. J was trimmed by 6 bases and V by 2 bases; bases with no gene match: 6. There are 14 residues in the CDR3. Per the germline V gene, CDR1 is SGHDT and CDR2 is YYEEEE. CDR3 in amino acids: CASSFRGQGAEAFF. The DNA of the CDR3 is TGTGCCAGCAGCTTCAGGGGGCAAGGGGCTGAAGCTTTCTTT.

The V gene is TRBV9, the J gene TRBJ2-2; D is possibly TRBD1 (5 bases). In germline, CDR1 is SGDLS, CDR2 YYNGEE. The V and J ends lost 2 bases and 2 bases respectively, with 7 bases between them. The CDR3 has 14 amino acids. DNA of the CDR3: TGTGCCAGCAGCGTCACAGGTAACACCGGGGAGCTGTTTTTT. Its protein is CASSVTGNTGELFF.

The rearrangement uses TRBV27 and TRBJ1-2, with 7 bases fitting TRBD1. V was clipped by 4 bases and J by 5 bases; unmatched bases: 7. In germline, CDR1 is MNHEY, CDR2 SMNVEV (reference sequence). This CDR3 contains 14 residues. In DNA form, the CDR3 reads TGTGCCAGCAGTTCCGACAGGGACCGATATGGCTACACCTTC. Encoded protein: CASSSDRDRYGYTF.

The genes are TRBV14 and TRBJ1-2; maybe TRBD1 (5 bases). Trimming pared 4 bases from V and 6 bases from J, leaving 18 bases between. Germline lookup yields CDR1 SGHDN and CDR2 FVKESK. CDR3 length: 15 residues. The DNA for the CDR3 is TGTGCCAGCAGCCTCGGAGGAGGGAGGGGTGATGGCTACACCTTC. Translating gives CASSLGGGRGDGYTF.

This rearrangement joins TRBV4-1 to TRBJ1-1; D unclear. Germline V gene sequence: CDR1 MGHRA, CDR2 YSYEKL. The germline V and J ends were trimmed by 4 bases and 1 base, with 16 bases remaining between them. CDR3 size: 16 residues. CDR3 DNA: TGCGCCAGCAGCCCAATACTTCGGCAGAGGAACACTGAAGCTTTCTTT. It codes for CASSPILRQRNTEAFF.

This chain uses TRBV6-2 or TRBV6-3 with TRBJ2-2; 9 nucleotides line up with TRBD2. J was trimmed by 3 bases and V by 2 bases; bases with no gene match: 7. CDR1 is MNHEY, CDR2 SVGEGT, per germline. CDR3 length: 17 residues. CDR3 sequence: CASSYLRGLAYTGELFF. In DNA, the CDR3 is TGTGCCAGCAGTTACCTACGGGGACTAGCTTACACCGGGGAGCTGTTTTTT.

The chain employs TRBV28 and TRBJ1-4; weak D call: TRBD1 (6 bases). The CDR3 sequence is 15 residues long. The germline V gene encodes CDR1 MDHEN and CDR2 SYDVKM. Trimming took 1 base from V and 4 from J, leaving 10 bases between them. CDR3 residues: CASSLLGGGNEKLFF. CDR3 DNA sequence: TGTGCCAGCAGTTTATTGGGGGGCGGTAATGAAAAACTGTTTTTT.

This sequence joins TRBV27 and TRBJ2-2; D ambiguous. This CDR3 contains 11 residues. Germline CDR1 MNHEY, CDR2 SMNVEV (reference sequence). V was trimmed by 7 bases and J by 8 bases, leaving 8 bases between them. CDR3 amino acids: CASILGGELFF. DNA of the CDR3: TGTGCCAGCATCCTCGGGGGGGAGCTGTTTTTT.

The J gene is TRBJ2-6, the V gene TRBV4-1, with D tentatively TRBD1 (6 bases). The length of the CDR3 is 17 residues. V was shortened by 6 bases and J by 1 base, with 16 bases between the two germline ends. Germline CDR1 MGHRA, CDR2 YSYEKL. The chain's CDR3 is CASRTGTLPSGANVLTF. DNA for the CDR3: TGCGCCAGCAGGACCGGGACACTTCCTTCTGGGGCCAACGTCCTGACTTTC.

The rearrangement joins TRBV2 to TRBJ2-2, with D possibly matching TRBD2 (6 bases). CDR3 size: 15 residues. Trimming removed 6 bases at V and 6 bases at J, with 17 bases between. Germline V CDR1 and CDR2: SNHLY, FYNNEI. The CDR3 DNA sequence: TGTGCCAGCAGGCCCGGAGGGACCCCCGCCGGGGAGCTGTTTTTT. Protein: CASRPGGTPAGELFF. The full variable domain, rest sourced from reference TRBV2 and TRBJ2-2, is EPEVTQTPSHQVTQMGQEVILRCVPISNHLYFYWYRQILGQKVEFLVSFYNNEISEKSEIFDDQFSVERPDGSNFTLKIRSTKLEDSAMYFCASRPGGTPAGELFFGEGSRLTVL.

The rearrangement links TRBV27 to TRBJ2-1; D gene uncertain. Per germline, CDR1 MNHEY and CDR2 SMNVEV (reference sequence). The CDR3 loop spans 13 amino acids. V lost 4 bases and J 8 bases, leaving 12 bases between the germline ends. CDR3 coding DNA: TGTGCCAGCAGTTCGGCGCTCGGCCATGAGCAGTTCTTC. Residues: CASSSALGHEQFF.

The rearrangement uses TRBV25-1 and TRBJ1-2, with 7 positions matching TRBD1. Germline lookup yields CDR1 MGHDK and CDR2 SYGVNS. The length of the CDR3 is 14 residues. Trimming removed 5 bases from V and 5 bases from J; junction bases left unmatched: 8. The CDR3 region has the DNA TGTGCCAGCAGTACAGACAGGGCTGGGTATGGCTACACCTTC. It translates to CASSTDRAGYGYTF.